The present TCR beta chain was sequenced within a study of T cells in Graves' hyperthyroidism and ophthalmopathy. This clonotype appeared many times. Germline V gene sequence: CDR1 DFQATT, CDR2 SNEGSKA (reference sequence). V lost 6 bases, J lost 2 bases, and 12 bases stayed unmatched. The CDR3 has 15 residues. Amplification targeted TCR beta CDR3 regions from RNA transcripts. Primed by the HTBI set, a first-round RT-PCR was run on the TCR CDR3. TCRdb processed the multiplex PCR reads anew with MiXCR; each CDR3 protein has one entry. The data hold roughly 640,000 distinct CDR3 sequences, with around 16% observed a single time.

The source is a woman aged 40 to 49 with Graves' ophthalmopathy. J is TRBJ1-2 and V is TRBV20-1, with 7 nucleotides matching TRBD1. The sample consisted of blood. The CDR3 loop reads CSAPHPLQGNYGYTF. The CDR3 coding sequence is TGCAGTGCCCCACACCCTTTACAGGGGAACTATGGCTACACCTTC.